The rows below give T cell receptor beta chains drawn from one sample of a study of shared clonotypes between healthy human individuals. TCRdb's copy holds only in-frame clones and misses some; the assay was immunoSEQ multiplex PCR. The sample records some 2,000,000 clones, 85% to 95% being singletons. Source material: naive CD4+ T cells sorted from blood. The receptors derive from a young man in good health. The CDR3 runs from the conserved cysteine through the conserved F or W. A D gene is named only where the DNA matches it firmly. Some rows mark clone size as missing; the rest say once, few, many or name a class of expanded clone.

TRBJ2-7 | . | TRBD1 | TRBV6-5 | CASSIDRVREQYF | TGTGCCAGCAGTATCGACAGGGTTAGGGAGCAGTACTTC
TRBJ1-2 | . | . | TRBV28 | CASSLSPIDGYTF | TGTGCCAGCAGTTTATCCCCGATAGATGGCTACACCTTC
TRBJ1-5 | . | . | TRBV6-5 | CASSYVAADTGQPQHF | TGTGCCAGCAGTTACGTCGCAGCGGATACGGGTCAGCCCCAGCATTTT
TRBJ1-6 | . | . | TRBV5-6 | CASSWGGTGKKGSPLHF | TGTGCCAGCAGCTGGGGCGGCACAGGGAAAAAGGGGTCACCCCTCCACTTT
TRBJ1-2 | . | . | TRBV11-2 | CASSLGGTVLYGYTF | TGTGCCAGCAGCTTAGGGGGCACGGTCCTTTATGGCTACACCTTC
TRBJ2-7 | . | . | TRBV4-3 | CASSQELGAPGYEQYF | TGCGCCAGCAGCCAAGAGCTGGGGGCGCCGGGCTACGAGCAGTACTTC
TRBJ2-7 | . | . | TRBV7-9 | CASELLSYEQYF | TGTGCCAGTGAACTCCTCTCCTACGAGCAGTACTTC
TRBJ2-1 | . | TRBD2 | TRBV10-3 | CASSREGSYNEQFF | TGTGCCAGCTCCCGGGAGGGGTCCTACAATGAGCAGTTCTTC
TRBJ2-7 | . | TRBD2 | TRBV6-1 | CASSPLGLVPYEQYF | TGTGCCAGCAGTCCCCTCGGACTAGTCCCCTACGAGCAGTACTTC
TRBJ1-5 | . | TRBD1 | TRBV9 | CASSLGQGANQPQHF | TGTGCCAGCAGCCTTGGACAGGGGGCTAATCAGCCCCAGCATTTT
TRBJ2-5 | . | . | TRBV14 | CASSQEFGGQETQYF | TGTGCCAGCAGCCAAGAATTCGGGGGCCAAGAGACCCAGTACTTC
TRBJ2-7 | . | . | TRBV5-6 | CASSWGRASYEQYF | TGTGCCAGCAGCTGGGGACGGGCCTCCTACGAGCAGTACTTC
TRBJ2-3 | . | TRBD2 | TRBV5-1 | CASSLRGLAVDTQYF | TGCGCCAGCAGCTTGAGGGGACTAGCGGTAGATACGCAGTATTTT
TRBJ1-2 | . | . | TRBV30 | CAWRGTGNYGYTF | TGTGCCTGGAGGGGGACCGGTAACTATGGCTACACCTTC
TRBJ1-1 | . | . | TRBV25-1 | CASSELGGGTEAFF | TGTGCCAGCAGTGAATTGGGAGGGGGCACTGAAGCTTTCTTT
TRBJ1-6 | . | . | TRBV18 | CASSPLGDGDSPLHF | TGTGCCAGCTCACCACTAGGGGACGGAGATTCACCCCTCCACTTT
TRBJ1-2 | . | . | TRBV6-6 | CASQRGVEGYTF | TGTGCCAGCCAACGGGGGGTAGAGGGCTACACCTTC
TRBJ2-7 | . | . | TRBV7-9 | CASSRGRNYEQYF | TGTGCCAGCAGCCGCGGGCGGAACTACGAGCAGTACTTC
TRBJ2-3 | once | . | TRBV23-1 | CASILHGRSTDTQYF | TGCGCCAGCATACTACATGGCAGGTCCACAGATACGCAGTATTTT
TRBJ1-6 | . | . | TRBV7-2 | CASSLGQGYNSPLHF | TGTGCCAGCAGCTTAGGGCAGGGCTACAATTCACCCCTCCACTTT
TRBJ2-7 | few | . | TRBV7-2 | CASSLARSYEQYF | TGTGCCAGCAGCTTAGCGAGGTCCTACGAGCAGTACTTC
TRBJ1-1 | . | . | TRBV30 | CAWSGAPRLNTEAFF | TGTGCCTGGAGTGGGGCCCCCCGCCTGAACACTGAAGCTTTCTTT
TRBJ1-2 | . | . | TRBV5-4 | CASSLFLREDYGYTF | TGTGCCAGCAGCTTGTTCCTCAGGGAGGACTATGGCTACACCTTC
TRBJ2-2 | . | . | TRBV27 | CASSLLARGRGVGELFF | TGTGCCAGCAGTTTATTAGCCCGGGGGCGCGGAGTCGGGGAGCTGTTTTTT
TRBJ2-4 | . | . | TRBV5-4 | CASSLAPAPLAKNIQYF | TGTGCCAGCAGCTTGGCACCGGCACCTCTAGCCAAAAACATTCAGTACTTC
TRBJ2-6 | . | . | TRBV6-6 | CASTWTGANVLTF | TGTGCCAGCACCTGGACTGGGGCCAACGTCCTGACTTTC
TRBJ2-2 | once | . | TRBV7-9 | CASSLGARGIQTGELFF | TGTGCCAGCAGCTTAGGGGCCAGGGGAATCCAAACCGGGGAGCTGTTTTTT
TRBJ2-7 | . | . | TRBV25-1 | CASSELGGATYEQYF | TGTGCCAGCAGTGAGTTAGGGGGAGCAACCTACGAGCAGTACTTC
TRBJ2-7 | . | TRBD2 | TRBV4-3 | CASSQDLGTSLYEQYF | TGCGCCAGCAGCCAAGATCTTGGGACTAGCCTCTACGAGCAGTACTTC
TRBJ1-2 | . | TRBD1 | TRBV9 | CASSERGQGGYLYYGYTF | TGTGCCAGCAGCGAGAGAGGACAGGGGGGTTATTTGTACTATGGCTACACCTTC
TRBJ2-7 | . | . | TRBV4-1 | CASSQDHVYEQYF | TGCGCCAGCAGCCAAGATCACGTCTACGAGCAGTACTTC
TRBJ2-3 | once | TRBD2 | TRBV6-1 | CASGRDFADTQYF | TGTGCCAGCGGGAGGGACTTCGCAGATACGCAGTATTTT
TRBJ2-5 | . | . | TRBV5-6 | CASSLAVVALGGETQYF | TGTGCCAGCAGCTTGGCCGTGGTAGCGCTAGGCGGAGAGACCCAGTACTTC
TRBJ1-2 | . | TRBD1 | TRBV6-1 | CASSAGTGGMYGYTF | TGTGCCAGCAGCGCCGGGACAGGGGGCATGTATGGCTACACCTTC
TRBJ1-6 | . | . | TRBV7-9 | CASSLSRQDNSPLHF | TGTGCCAGCAGCTTAAGTCGTCAGGATAATTCACCCCTCCACTTT